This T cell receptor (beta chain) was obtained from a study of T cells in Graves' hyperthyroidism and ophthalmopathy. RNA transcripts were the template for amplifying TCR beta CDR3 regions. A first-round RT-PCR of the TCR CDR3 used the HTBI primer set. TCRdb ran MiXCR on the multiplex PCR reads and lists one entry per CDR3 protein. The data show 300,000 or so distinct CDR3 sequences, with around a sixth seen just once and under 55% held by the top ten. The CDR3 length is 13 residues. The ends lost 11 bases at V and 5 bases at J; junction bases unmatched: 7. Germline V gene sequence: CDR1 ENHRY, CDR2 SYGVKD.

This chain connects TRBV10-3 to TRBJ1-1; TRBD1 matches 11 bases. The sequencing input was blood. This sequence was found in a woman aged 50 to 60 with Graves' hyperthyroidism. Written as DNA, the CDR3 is TGTGCCGCTTACGGACAGGGGGCAACTGAAGCTTTCTTT. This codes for CAAYGQGATEAFF.